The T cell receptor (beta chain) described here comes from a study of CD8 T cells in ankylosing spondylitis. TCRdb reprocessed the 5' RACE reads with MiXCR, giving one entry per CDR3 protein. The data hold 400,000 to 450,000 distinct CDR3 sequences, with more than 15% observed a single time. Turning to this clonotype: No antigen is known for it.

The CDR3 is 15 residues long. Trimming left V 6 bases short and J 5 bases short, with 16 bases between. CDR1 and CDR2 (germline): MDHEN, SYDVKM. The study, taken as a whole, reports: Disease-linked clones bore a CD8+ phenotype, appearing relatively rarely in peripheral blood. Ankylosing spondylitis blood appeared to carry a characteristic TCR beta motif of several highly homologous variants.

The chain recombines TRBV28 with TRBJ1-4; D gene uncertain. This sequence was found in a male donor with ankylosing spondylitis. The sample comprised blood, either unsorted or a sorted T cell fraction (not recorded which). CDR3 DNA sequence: TGTGCCAGCAGCCTTAGTGGGGTGGGGAATGAAAAACTGTTTTTT. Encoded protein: CASSLSGVGNEKLFF.